This T cell receptor (beta chain) was profiled in a study of OX40 agonist ivuxolimab in advanced cancers. The wider study: At doses from 0.01 to 10 mg/kg, patients were given intravenous ivuxolimab every 2 weeks. The mean age was around 56 years, ranging from 23 to 79, with about four fifths of participants male. Regarding the study as a whole: Both CD4+ and CD8+ T cell populations in blood had undergone clonal expansion by week 6 at 0.1 to 3.0 mg/kg.

Some clones are missing from TCRdb's copy, which holds only in-frame ones; the method was immunoSEQ multiplex PCR. The top ten clones hold 10% to 15% of a sample with around 50,000 clones, roughly 90% of them seen once. Deletions cut 6 bases from V and 0 bases from J, with 20 bases between. The germline CDR1 and CDR2 sequences are LNHDA and SQIVND (reference sequence). The CDR3 covers 17 residues. Worth noting for this clone: The antigen is not known.

The chain links TRBV19 to TRBJ1-2; no firm D call. The TCR comes from an adult with an advanced solid tumor such as melanoma, head and neck, liver or kidney cancer. The sequencing here drew on CD4+ or CD8+ T cells sorted from blood, taken in a trial of the OX40 agonist ivuxolimab. The CDR3 DNA reads TGTGCCAGTAGCACCGGGCCCCTCTTCGGAGCTAACTATGGCTACACCTTC. It translates to CASSTGPLFGANYGYTF. Combining the CDR3 with reference TRBV19 and TRBJ1-2 gives the whole variable domain DGGITQSPKYLFRKEGQNVTLSCEQNLNHDAMYWYRQDPGQGLRLIYYSQIVNDFQKGDIAEGYSVSREKKESFPLTVTSAQKNPTAFYLCASSTGPLFGANYGYTFGSGTRLTVV.